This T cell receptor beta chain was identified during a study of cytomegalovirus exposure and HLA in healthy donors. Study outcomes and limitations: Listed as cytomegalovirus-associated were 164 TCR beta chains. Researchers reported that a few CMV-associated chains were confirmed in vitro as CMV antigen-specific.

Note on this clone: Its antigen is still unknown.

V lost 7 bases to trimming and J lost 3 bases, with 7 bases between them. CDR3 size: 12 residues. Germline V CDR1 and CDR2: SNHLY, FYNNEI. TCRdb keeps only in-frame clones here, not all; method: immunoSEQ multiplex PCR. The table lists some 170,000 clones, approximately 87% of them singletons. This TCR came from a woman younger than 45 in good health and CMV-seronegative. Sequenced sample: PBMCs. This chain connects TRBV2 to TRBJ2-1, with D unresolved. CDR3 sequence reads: CASKELYNEQFF. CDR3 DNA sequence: TGTGCCAGCAAAGAACTCTACAATGAGCAGTTCTTC.